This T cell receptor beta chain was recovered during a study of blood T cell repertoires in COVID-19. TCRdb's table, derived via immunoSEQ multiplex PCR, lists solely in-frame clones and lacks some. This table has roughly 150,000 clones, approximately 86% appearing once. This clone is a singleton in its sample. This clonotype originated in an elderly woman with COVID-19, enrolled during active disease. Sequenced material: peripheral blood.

CDR3 protein: CASSRLGGYEQYF. In DNA form, the CDR3 reads TGTGCCAGCAGCCGCTTGGGGGGCTACGAGCAGTACTTC. This sequence joins TRBV6-1 and TRBJ2-7; D is possibly TRBD2 (6 bases). The V and J ends lost 6 bases and 3 bases respectively, with 12 bases between them. Germline CDR1 MNHNS, CDR2 SASEGT. The CDR3 spans 13 residues.